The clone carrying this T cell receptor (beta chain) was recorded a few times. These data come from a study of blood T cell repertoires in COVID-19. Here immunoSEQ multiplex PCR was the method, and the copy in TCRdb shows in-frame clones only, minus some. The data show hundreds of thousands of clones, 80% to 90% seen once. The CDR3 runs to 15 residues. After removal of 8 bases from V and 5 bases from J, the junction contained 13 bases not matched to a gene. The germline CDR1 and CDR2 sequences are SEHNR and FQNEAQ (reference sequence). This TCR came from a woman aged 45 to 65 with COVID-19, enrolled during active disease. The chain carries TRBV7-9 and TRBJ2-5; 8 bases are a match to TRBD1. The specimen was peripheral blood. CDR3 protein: CASSTGGSLWETQYF. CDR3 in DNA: TGTGCCAGCTCAACAGGGGGTTCATTATGGGAGACCCAGTACTTC.